These 15 T cell receptor beta chains came from one sample sequenced in a study of blood T cell repertoires in COVID-19. Libraries were prepared by immunoSEQ multiplex PCR; TCRdb keeps only in-frame clonotypes and omits some of them. Here the sample spans approximately 35,000 clones, around 88% being singletons. What was sequenced was peripheral blood. The receptors come from a woman in her 70s with active COVID-19.

The CDR3 region has the DNA TGTGCCATCAGTGAGTCGGCAAGCTCTGGAAACACCATATATTTT. This gives the protein CAISESASSGNTIYF. V usage is TRBV10-3 and J usage is TRBJ1-3; D gene uncertain. Trimming left V 0 bases short and J 0 bases short, with 6 bases between. Germline V gene data show CDR1 as ENHRY and CDR2 as SYGVKD. The CDR3 sequence is 15 residues long.

The V call is TRBV27, the J call TRBJ2-2, with 7 bases that match TRBD2. The V and J ends lost 8 bases and 2 bases, in that order; junction bases with no gene match: 2. The CDR3 has 13 residues. Germline CDR1 MNHEY, CDR2 SMNVEV (reference sequence). Here the CDR3 DNA reads TGTGCCAGCGGGGGACTAAACACCGGGGAGCTGTTTTTT. This sequence encodes CASGGLNTGELFF.

The gene calls are TRBV28 and TRBJ1-2; D gene uncertain. Per germline, CDR1 MDHEN and CDR2 SYDVKM. Trimming left V 2 bases short and J 3 bases short, with 7 bases between. The CDR3 has 13 residues. The CDR3 DNA reads TGTGCCAGCAGTTTACCCGGGTACTATGGCTACACCTTC. As protein: CASSLPGYYGYTF.

The V call is TRBV7-9, the J call TRBJ2-2, with D possibly TRBD1 on 5 matching bases. Looked up from germline, CDR1 is SEHNR and CDR2 is FQNEAQ (reference sequence). This CDR3 contains 17 residues. With 5 bases removed from V and 1 base from J, the gap between germline ends came to 17 bases. Written as DNA, the CDR3 is TGTGCCAGCAGCCGACGACCTCCAGGGAAGAACACCGGGGAGCTGTTTTTT. Residues: CASSRRPPGKNTGELFF. Full variable domain (remainder filled in from reference TRBV7-9 and TRBJ2-2): DTGVSQNPRHKITKRGQNVTFRCDPISEHNRLYWYRQTLGQGPEFLTYFQNEAQLEKSRLLSDRFSAERPKGSFSTLEIQRTEQGDSAMYLCASSRRPPGKNTGELFFGEGSRLTVL.

The chain couples TRBV10-2 to TRBJ1-1, with 8 bases lining up with TRBD1. Germline-derived CDR1 and CDR2 are WSHSY and SAAADI. The CDR3 spans 11 residues. The ends lost 6 bases at V and 6 bases at J; junction bases unmatched: 0. Here the CDR3 DNA reads TGCGCCAGCAGACAGGGGGCTGAAGCTTTCTTT. This translates into CASRQGAEAFF.

The chain joins TRBV6-6 to TRBJ2-7; D possibly corresponds to TRBD2 (5 bases). Looked up from germline, CDR1 is MNHNY and CDR2 is SVGAGI (reference sequence). The CDR3 sequence is 15 residues long. Trimming took off 4 bases at V and 1 base at J, with 14 bases between the two ends. The CDR3 here is CASSSPTRDSYEQYF. CDR3 sequence (DNA): TGTGCCAGCAGTTCTCCCACTAGGGATTCCTACGAGCAGTACTTC.

The rearrangement uses TRBV7-9 and TRBJ1-4; 8 nucleotides align to TRBD1. The CDR3 length is 14 residues. The V segment lost 5 bases and the J segment 8 bases; nucleotides outside the gene matches: 7. Germline V gives CDR1 SEHNR, CDR2 FQNEAQ (reference sequence). The CDR3 loop reads CASSRQGRLEKLFF. DNA for the CDR3: TGTGCCAGCAGCAGACAGGGGCGCCTAGAAAAACTGTTTTTT.

The chain recombines TRBV11-3 with TRBJ2-3; D call uncertain. V lost 7 bases to trimming and J lost 0 bases, with 8 bases between them. Germline V gene data show CDR1 as SGHNT and CDR2 as YENEEA. CDR3 length: 13 amino acids. CDR3 sequence reads: CASKGVSTDTQYF. Here the CDR3 DNA reads TGTGCCAGCAAAGGAGTTAGCACAGATACGCAGTATTTT.

The chain is built from TRBV9 and TRBJ2-3, with D possibly matching TRBD2 (6 bases). This CDR3 has 14 residues. V was cut by 3 bases and J by 2 bases, with 10 bases left in between. CDR1 and CDR2 from the germline V gene are SGDLS and YYNGEE. CDR3 sequence (DNA): TGTGCCAGCAGCGGCGGCGGGGTCACAGATACGCAGTATTTT. Amino acid sequence: CASSGGGVTDTQYF.

CDR3 in amino acids: CASSLLSGGAPDTQYF. In nucleotides, the CDR3 is TGCGCCAGCAGCTTGCTTAGCGGGGGGGCACCAGATACGCAGTATTTT. The gene calls are TRBV5-1 and TRBJ2-3; 11 bases are shared with TRBD2. CDR1 SGHRS and CDR2 YFSETQ come from the germline V gene. The CDR3 has 16 amino acids. V trimming: 1 base; J trimming: 4 bases; junction bases outside the gene matches: 5.

The V and J genes are TRBV11-2 and TRBJ2-7; D is perhaps TRBD2 (5 bases). Trimming pared 1 base from V and 7 bases from J, leaving 14 bases between. Germline loops: CDR1 SGHAT, CDR2 FQNNGV. This CDR3 spans 14 amino acids. The CDR3 sequence: CASSLGSGLREQYF. The CDR3 DNA reads as TGTGCCAGCAGCTTAGGATCAGGACTGCGGGAGCAGTACTTC.

The rearrangement joins TRBV19 to TRBJ1-5; 7 bases are shared with TRBD1. CDR1 and CDR2 (germline): LNHDA, SQIVND (reference sequence). Losses at the gene ends were 5 bases for V and 7 bases for J; bases not matched to a gene: 5. This CDR3 region has 13 residues. The DNA for the CDR3 is TGTGCCAGTAGTGGGGACAGATGGCAGCCCCAGCATTTT. Its protein is CASSGDRWQPQHF.

The chain is built from TRBV4-3 and TRBJ1-1; D is unresolved. V lost 0 bases, J lost 3 bases, and 11 bases lay in between. The CDR3 spans 15 residues. Germline lookup yields CDR1 LGHNA and CDR2 YSLEER. The DNA of the CDR3 is TGCGCCAGCAGCCAAGATCCCGCGGGGTACACTGAAGCTTTCTTT. Its protein is CASSQDPAGYTEAFF.

The chain joins TRBV19 to TRBJ1-3; tentative D call: TRBD1 (6 bases). The CDR3 extends over 14 amino acids. V was trimmed by 6 bases and J by 1 base, leaving 10 bases between them. Germline CDR1 reads LNHDA; CDR2 reads SQIVND (reference sequence). Written as DNA, the CDR3 is TGTGCCAGTAGGCGACAGGATTCTGGAAACACCATATATTTT. This gives the protein CASRRQDSGNTIYF.

This clone was seen only a few times. The V gene is TRBV3-1 (or the pseudogene TRBV3-2), the J gene TRBJ1-2; possible D gene TRBD1, 6 bases. There are 15 residues in the CDR3. Per germline, CDR1 LGHDT and CDR2 YNNKEL (reference sequence). V was cut by 4 bases and J by 1 base, with 13 bases left in between. This CDR3 is CASSPTGFNNYGYTF. The CDR3 region has the DNA TGTGCCAGCAGCCCGACAGGATTTAATAACTATGGCTACACCTTC.